The 3 T cell receptor beta chains given below trace back to one sample, sequenced in a study of T cells after yellow fever vaccination. TCRdb called the 5' RACE reads again in MiXCR, with one record for every CDR3 protein. Here the sample spans some 350,000 distinct CDR3 sequences, more than 5.5% being singletons. Material: PBMCs, obtained 5 days after the yellow fever booster vaccination. Receptors were obtained from a man between 25 and 39 years old who received the YFV17D yellow fever vaccine.

This clonotype was counted ten times or more. The chain is built from TRBV12-3 or TRBV12-4 and TRBJ1-2; no clear D. The CDR3 is made up of 14 amino acids. Deletions cut 5 bases from V and 8 bases from J, with 18 bases between. The CDR3 loop is CASSKPDRAYGYTF. The CDR3 region has the DNA TGTGCCAGCAGTAAACCGGACCGGGCTTACGGCTACACCTTC.

This clonotype was recorded many times. The rearrangement joins TRBV5-1 to TRBJ2-1, with TRBD2 identical over 9 bases. The V gene end was trimmed by 1 base and the J gene end by 8 bases; junction bases not matched to a gene: 13. Germline-derived CDR1 and CDR2 are SGHRS and YFSETQ. The CDR3 length is 17 residues. This CDR3 is CASSLPAAGGSYDEQFF. CDR3 coding DNA: TGCGCCAGCAGCTTGCCTGCAGCGGGAGGATCTTATGATGAGCAGTTCTTC.

This clonotype has at least ten counts. J is TRBJ1-3 and V is TRBV5-1; no firm D call. CDR1 is SGHRS, CDR2 YFSETQ, per germline. The V gene lost 5 bases and the J gene lost 2 bases, with 14 bases spanning the gap. This CDR3 contains 15 residues. The CDR3, as DNA: TGCGCCAGCAGTGTGGGAACAGTCACTGGAAACACCATATATTTT. This translates into CASSVGTVTGNTIYF.